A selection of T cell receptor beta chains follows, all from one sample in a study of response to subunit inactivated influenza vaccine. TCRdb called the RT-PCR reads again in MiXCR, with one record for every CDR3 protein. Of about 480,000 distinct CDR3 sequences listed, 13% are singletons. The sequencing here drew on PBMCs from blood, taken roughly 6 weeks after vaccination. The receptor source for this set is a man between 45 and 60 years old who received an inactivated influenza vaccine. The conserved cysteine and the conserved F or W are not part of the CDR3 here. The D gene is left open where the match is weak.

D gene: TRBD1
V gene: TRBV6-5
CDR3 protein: ASSYSGGSGQGAGYGYT

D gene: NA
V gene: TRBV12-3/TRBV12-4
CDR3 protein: ASSQRGTEETQY

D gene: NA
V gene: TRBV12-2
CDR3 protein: ASRLVAGPRGTQY

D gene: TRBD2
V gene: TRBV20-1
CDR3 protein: SARALLAGAPSATDTQY

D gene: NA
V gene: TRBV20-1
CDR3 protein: SARERATEAF

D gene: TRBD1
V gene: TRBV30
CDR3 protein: AWRTGGLAKNIQY

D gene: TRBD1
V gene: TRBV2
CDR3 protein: ASSERGGGTDTQY

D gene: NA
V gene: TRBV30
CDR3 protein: AWRPGAREYEQY

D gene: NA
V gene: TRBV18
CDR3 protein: ASSPKQETQY

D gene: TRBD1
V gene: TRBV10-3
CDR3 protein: AISKGNRGTYNEQF

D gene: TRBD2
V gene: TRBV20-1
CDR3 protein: SAPEASGRHEY

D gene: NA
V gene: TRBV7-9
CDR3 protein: ASSEDGSNQPQH

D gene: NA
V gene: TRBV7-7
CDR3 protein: ASSRGANTEAF

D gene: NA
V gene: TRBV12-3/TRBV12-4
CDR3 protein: ASSSWGSGNTIY

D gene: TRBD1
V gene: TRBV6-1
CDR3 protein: ASSEAGRGQGYT

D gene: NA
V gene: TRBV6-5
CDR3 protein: ASSYSRDPKLGYT

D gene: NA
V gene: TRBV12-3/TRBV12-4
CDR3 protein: ASSFSGRGTDTQY